The TCR beta chain described here comes from a study of blood T cells in healthy people across ages (dated by TCRdb to the mid-2010s). Broadly, across the study: In model experiments, roughly one uniquely barcoded TCR beta cDNA molecule per two T cells was captured by template switching. Age-related changes in TCR beta repertoire diversity were measured in the study by deep sequencing normalized with unique cDNA molecular identifiers. The donors were split into four age groups: young (average around 16 years), middle-aged (roughly 39), aged (about 62) and long-lived (under 85). To avoid experimental bias, donors of different ages were randomly spread across the sequencing lanes. Using the same blood draw, the study looked at two additional independent replicas of 1 million unique cDNA reads for two donors, one aged 18 to 30 and the other aged 80 or older.

The donors were a few dozen Caucasian individuals from Russia, aged roughly 6 to 100 years, who were systemically healthy. Roughly 9 milliliters of peripheral blood were drawn from each donor into EDTA-treated Vacutainer tubes. Ficoll-Paque density-gradient centrifugation was used to isolate PBMCs, with at least 7 million obtained per sample. Total RNA, at least 6 micrograms per sample, was extracted from PBMCs with Trizol reagent. For every donor, an aliquot of PBMCs went through flow cytometry to measure the percentages of naive CD45RAhigh/CD27high T cells. General study outcomes and caveats: Since profiling was done on bulk unsorted PBMCs, naive and antigen-experienced compartments could not be conclusively compared. Compared with the aged group, the long-lived group had more naive CD4+ T cells, fewer expanded clones and increased TCR diversity, suggesting age selection. As age increased, observed TCR beta diversity per million T cells dropped in a roughly linear way, and a significant reduction was already evident by age about 40. A strong correlation was found between observed TCR beta diversity and the percentage of naive T cells measured by flow cytometry. Estimates of total diversity based on one million sequenced T cells were considered lower bounds and underestimates. Because the CMV infection status of the donors was unknown, age-related changes in expanded clonotypes may potentially have been confounded.

Details on this clonotype: Its antigen is currently not known. Base qualities are not at hand, and no much larger clone is one base apart.

Library construction relied on 5' RACE. TCRdb names Illumina HiSeq 2500 as the instrument used. The second PCR ran for about 6 to 11 cycles and used a J-beta primer mix along with a sample-barcoded 5' primer. Each TCR beta cDNA molecule received a unique molecular identifier from a template-switch 5' adaptor carrying 12 random nucleotides. At least 3 million CDR3-containing paired-end reads were obtained from each sample. The Mint cDNA synthesis kit, primed by a TRBC-specific oligonucleotide, was used to synthesize first-strand cDNA from all RNA. All cDNA was treated with uracil-DNA glycosylase and then went through a first 18-cycle PCR with the universal primers M1SS and BC2_uni_R. Turning to the authors' computational methods: Each sample was normalized by randomly selecting 1 million high-quality reads, each carrying a distinct molecular identifier. Reads with shared molecular identifiers were discarded instead of being binned into consensus sequences. MiTCR, with a Q25 quality threshold and the strictest error-elimination algorithm, was used for CDR3 identification, clonotype clustering and error correction. A nonparametric unseen species model using Euler transformation provided a lower-bound estimate of total TCR beta diversity. The public reads were reanalyzed by TCRdb: fastp trimming at Q25, MiXCR alignment, in-frame beta chains only. Every CDR3 protein is listed once, alongside the most common genes and DNA of its rows. TCRdb's processing, not the study's, gives the V and J calls here. Present in this sample are around 780,000 distinct CDR3 sequences, 56% of which were seen just once. About 26% of the sample comes from the top ten.

From the cysteine up to the phenylalanine, the CDR3 has a length of 13 residues. Just CDR3 DNA is preserved here, 39 bases in frame from base 1. The V end loses 4 bases and the J end loses 3 bases, and a stretch of 9 bases separates them. CDR1 and CDR2 (MGHRA, YSYEKL) derive from the germline V gene. Sequencing was carried out using blood. The source is a man aged 35 to 55 in good health. The chain is encoded by TRBV4-1 joined to TRBJ2-5; too little of a D gene remains to name it. At the DNA level, the sequence is TGCGCCAGCAGCCTGATCACGGAAGAGACCCAGTACTTC. Its protein product is CASSLITEETQYF.